This T cell receptor (beta chain) was sequenced for a study of blood T cell repertoires in COVID-19. Study summary: From the United States, Italy and Spain came samples of acute and convalescent COVID-19. Sample material is recorded as cDNA or gDNA derived from T cells, B-cell-depleted T cells, or PBMCs.

After removal of 5 bases from V and 5 bases from J, the junction contained 6 bases not matched to a gene. Germline V gives CDR1 SGHRS, CDR2 YFSETQ. The CDR3 extends over 13 amino acids. In the authors' workflow: Cell counts per sample came from amplifying reference gene primers. Method: immunoSEQ multiplex PCR; TCRdb's copy keeps in-frame clones and lacks some. That table supplies the V and J calls and clone size; D and trimming were determined from the DNA. The sample lists 100,000 to 150,000 clones, around 80% occurring once. The chain is built from TRBV5-1 and TRBJ1-2, with 7 bases lining up with TRBD1. The TCR sequence derives from a man aged 65-85 years with acute or convalescent COVID-19. Sequencing was done on a sample of peripheral blood. The CDR3 coding sequence is TGCGCCAGCAGTCGAGACAGGGAGTATGGCTACACCTTC. Its translation: CASSRDREYGYTF.